The 26 T cell receptor beta chains given below trace back to one sample, sequenced in a study of blood T cell repertoires in COVID-19. This table comes from immunoSEQ multiplex PCR, and its TCRdb copy is limited to in-frame clones, with some not included. Here the sample spans nearly 90,000 clones, 90% being singletons. Source material: peripheral blood. The receptors shown here come from a man in his late teens or twenties with COVID-19, enrolled during active disease.

The chain is built from TRBV7-6 and TRBJ2-3; 11 bases are shared with TRBD2. Germline V lookup: CDR1 SGHVS, CDR2 FNYEAQ. This CDR3 spans 17 amino acids. V was clipped by 0 bases and J by 3 bases; unmatched bases: 5. The CDR3: CASSLALTSGRTDTQYF. The CDR3 region has the DNA TGTGCCAGCAGCTTAGCGCTAACTAGCGGGAGAACAGATACGCAGTATTTT.

The gene calls are TRBV19 and TRBJ2-2, with D tentatively TRBD2 (6 bases). The V end was cut by 2 bases, the J end by 1 base, with 14 bases between. CDR3 size: 17 residues. Germline CDR1 LNHDA, CDR2 SQIVND (reference sequence). The CDR3 spells CASSIKGGGMNTGELFF. The CDR3 DNA reads TGTGCCAGTAGTATAAAGGGTGGAGGGATGAACACCGGGGAGCTGTTTTTT.

The genes are TRBV11-3 and TRBJ1-5; perhaps TRBD1 as D (5 bases). CDR3 size: 17 residues. The germline V and J ends were trimmed by 0 bases and 3 bases, with 15 bases remaining between them. Germline V lookup: CDR1 SGHNT, CDR2 YENEEA. The CDR3 here is CASSLDARVDANQPQHF. The CDR3, as DNA: TGTGCCAGCAGCTTAGATGCCAGGGTGGACGCCAATCAGCCCCAGCATTTT.

This chain connects TRBV24-1 to TRBJ2-1; tentatively, D is TRBD1 (6 bases). The germline CDR1 and CDR2 sequences are KGHDR and SFDVKD. The CDR3 consists of 14 residues. V was cut by 1 base and J by 6 bases, with 9 bases left in between. CDR3 amino acids: CATSDLGGPNEQFF. DNA of the CDR3: TGTGCCACCAGTGATTTAGGGGGACCCAATGAGCAGTTCTTC.

The chain carries TRBV2 and TRBJ2-7, with D uncertain. V lost 3 bases and J 6 bases, leaving 18 bases between the germline ends. This CDR3 is 15 amino acids long. Germline CDR1 is SNHLY and CDR2 is FYNNEI. This chain's CDR3 is CASSDRGGNAIEQYF. The CDR3, as DNA: TGTGCCAGCAGTGACCGCGGTGGTAACGCAATCGAGCAGTACTTC.

The chain carries TRBV7-3 and TRBJ2-1, with D possibly TRBD1 on 5 matching bases. The germline V gene encodes CDR1 SGHTA and CDR2 FQGTGA. V was clipped by 5 bases and J by 4 bases, with 9 bases between them. This CDR3 is 13 amino acids long. The CDR3: CASSPNRYNEQFF. The CDR3 nucleotides read TGTGCCAGCAGCCCGAACAGGTACAATGAGCAGTTCTTC.

The rearrangement uses TRBV28 and TRBJ1-2, with D perhaps matching TRBD1 (5 bases). Trimming stripped 3 bases from V and 4 bases from J, with 15 bases between. Germline V lookup: CDR1 MDHEN, CDR2 SYDVKM. The CDR3 extends over 15 amino acids. CDR3 amino acids: CASSFNHRWSYGYTF. CDR3 bases: TGTGCCAGCAGTTTTAACCACAGGTGGTCCTATGGCTACACCTTC.

This chain connects TRBV12-3 or TRBV12-4 to TRBJ2-2; the D gene is possibly TRBD2 (5 bases). The CDR3 covers 13 residues. V lost 5 bases and J lost 5, with 9 bases in between. The DNA of the CDR3 is TGTGCCAGCAGTCAACTAGGGACCGGGGAGCTGTTTTTT. This codes for CASSQLGTGELFF.

This chain links TRBV28 with TRBJ2-6; 7 bases agree with TRBD1. The ends lost 2 bases at V and 4 bases at J; junction bases unmatched: 5. In germline, CDR1 is MDHEN, CDR2 SYDVKM. This CDR3 region has 16 residues. CDR3 bases: TGTGCCAGCAGTTTACAGGGGGTAGAGGGGGCCAACGTCCTGACTTTC. As protein: CASSLQGVEGANVLTF.

The rearrangement links TRBV24-1 to TRBJ2-3; D is unclear. There are 18 residues in the CDR3. V shed 0 bases and J shed 1 base, with 16 bases lying between them. Germline V gene data show CDR1 as KGHDR and CDR2 as SFDVKD. For the CDR3, the DNA is TGTGCCACCAGTGATTTGCCCGAAGACCGGGTACGCACAGATACGCAGTATTTT. Translation: CATSDLPEDRVRTDTQYF.

The chain combines TRBV9 with TRBJ2-7; D unresolved. Germline V gene lookup returns CDR1 SGDLS and CDR2 YYNGEE. This CDR3 is 13 amino acids long. V lost 0 bases and J lost 1, with 5 bases in between. This chain's CDR3 is CASSVELSYEQYF. The CDR3 nucleotides read TGTGCCAGCAGCGTAGAACTTTCCTACGAGCAGTACTTC. Combining the CDR3 with reference TRBV9 and TRBJ2-7 gives the whole variable domain DSGVTQTPKHLITATGQRVTLRCSPRSGDLSVYWYQQSLDQGLQFLIQYYNGEERAKGNILERFSAQQFPDLHSELNLSSLELGDSALYFCASSVELSYEQYFGPGTRLTVT.

The chain is built from TRBV18 and TRBJ2-1; D not certain. Germline-derived CDR1 and CDR2 are KGHSH and LQKENI. With 5 bases removed from V and 0 bases from J, the gap between germline ends came to 11 bases. The CDR3 extends over 15 amino acids. CDR3 in amino acids: CASSTVSSSYNEQFF. The CDR3 nucleotides are TGTGCCAGCTCAACGGTATCGAGCTCCTACAATGAGCAGTTCTTC.

In this sample, this clone turned up once. The chain couples TRBV10-3 to TRBJ2-4; 10 bases map to TRBD1. The CDR3 has 17 amino acids. V trimming: 2 bases; J trimming: 5 bases; junction bases outside the gene matches: 9. The germline CDR1 and CDR2 sequences are ENHRY and SYGVKD. CDR3 amino acids: CAISEPRDRGWENIQYF. CDR3 sequence (DNA): TGTGCCATCAGTGAGCCTAGGGACAGGGGCTGGGAAAACATTCAGTACTTC.

The CDR3 protein is CASSQDLGRGNEQFF. CDR3 coding DNA: TGTGCCAGCAGCCAAGATCTTGGCAGGGGCAATGAGCAGTTCTTC. The V and J genes are TRBV14 and TRBJ2-1; D perhaps matches TRBD1 (6 bases). Germline assignment: CDR1 SGHDN and CDR2 FVKESK. The CDR3 contains 15 residues. The ends were cut back, 0 bases at V and 6 bases at J, with 12 bases in the middle.

The rearrangement uses TRBV3-1 (or the pseudogene TRBV3-2) and TRBJ1-2, with 8 bases that match TRBD1. The CDR3 has 16 amino acids. The V gene end was trimmed by 0 bases and the J gene end by 6 bases; junction bases not matched to a gene: 9. Germline V gene lookup returns CDR1 LGHDT and CDR2 YNNKEL (reference sequence). The CDR3 sequence is CASSQDLTGGIDGYTF. In nucleotides, the CDR3 is TGTGCCAGCAGCCAAGATCTAACAGGGGGTATAGATGGCTACACCTTC.

The J gene is TRBJ2-5, the V gene TRBV11-1, with TRBD1 matching 7 bases. The trim removed 4 bases at V and 1 base at J, leaving 6 bases unmatched. The CDR3 covers 15 residues. The germline V gene encodes CDR1 SGHAT and CDR2 FQDESV (reference sequence). The CDR3 reads CASSSQGTAQETQYF. The CDR3 nucleotides read TGTGCCAGCAGCTCCCAAGGGACAGCCCAAGAGACCCAGTACTTC.

V is TRBV28 and J is TRBJ1-3; D gene uncertain. V lost 5 bases, J lost 5 bases, and 10 bases lay in between. Germline CDR1 and CDR2: MDHEN and SYDVKM. The CDR3 runs to 13 residues. The CDR3 DNA sequence: TGTGCCAGCAGTAATGAGGGCAGAAACACCATATATTTT. This encodes CASSNEGRNTIYF.

J is TRBJ2-1 and V is TRBV28, with D possibly being TRBD2 (7 bases). This CDR3 spans 19 amino acids. Germline-derived CDR1 and CDR2 are MDHEN and SYDVKM. The V and J ends lost 3 bases and 0 bases respectively, with 21 bases between them. The CDR3 loop is CASSLRGRAFLSSYNEQFF. The CDR3 DNA sequence: TGTGCCAGCAGTTTGAGGGGGAGGGCCTTCTTGAGCTCCTACAATGAGCAGTTCTTC.

Details on this clone: The junction departs from germline at one end; a sequencing error may be responsible. This chain's CDR3 is CASSDPWQGYEKLLF. In DNA form, the CDR3 reads TGTGCCAGCAGTGACCCCTGGCAGGGTTATGAAAAACTGCTTTTT. The chain links TRBV6-1 to TRBJ1-4; possible D gene TRBD1, 5 bases. Germline CDR1 reads MNHNS; CDR2 reads SASEGT. The CDR3 totals 15 residues.

The V call is TRBV19, the J call TRBJ2-3; D might be TRBD2 (6 bases). Trimming took off 6 bases at V and 3 bases at J, with 10 bases between the two ends. The CDR3 consists of 13 residues. Germline CDR1 and CDR2: LNHDA and SQIVND (reference sequence). The CDR3 DNA reads TGTGCCAGTAGCGGGAGCGGGACAGATACGCAGTATTTT. This encodes CASSGSGTDTQYF.

The chain employs TRBV13 and TRBJ1-3, with D maybe TRBD1 (5 bases). This CDR3 has 16 residues. The germline V gene encodes CDR1 PRHDT and CDR2 FYEKMQ (reference sequence). V was clipped by 2 bases and J by 0 bases, with 11 bases between them. This CDR3 reads CASSLYGGRSGNTIYF. DNA for the CDR3: TGTGCCAGCAGCTTATACGGGGGTCGCTCTGGAAACACCATATATTTT.

The chain has TRBV28 and TRBJ1-1; D unresolved. Germline loops: CDR1 MDHEN, CDR2 SYDVKM. Trimming pared 3 bases from V and 5 bases from J, leaving 13 bases between. The CDR3 contains 14 residues. The CDR3 DNA sequence: TGTGCCAGCAGTTTGCGGGGATATAGGACTGAAGCTTTCTTT. It codes for CASSLRGYRTEAFF.

The rearrangement joins TRBV4-1 to TRBJ2-5; TRBD2 matches 11 bases. Trimming removed 1 base from V and 2 bases from J; junction bases left unmatched: 3. The germline CDR1 and CDR2 sequences are MGHRA and YSYEKL. The CDR3 length is 16 residues. The CDR3 bases are TGCGCCAGCAGCCAAGGGACTAGCGGGCGACAAGAGACCCAGTACTTC. It codes for CASSQGTSGRQETQYF.

The rearrangement links TRBV10-3 to TRBJ2-1; TRBD1 might be the D (6 bases). This CDR3 is 14 amino acids long. Trimming stripped 3 bases from V and 4 bases from J, with 10 bases between. From germline, CDR1 is ENHRY and CDR2 SYGVKD. Here the CDR3 DNA reads TGTGCCATCAGTGAACAGGGAGATTACAATGAGCAGTTCTTC. It codes for CAISEQGDYNEQFF.

This clone was recorded only once. The chain couples TRBV7-6 to TRBJ2-3; D is undetermined. Germline lookup yields CDR1 SGHVS and CDR2 FNYEAQ. The CDR3 extends over 16 amino acids. V dropped 1 base and J dropped 2 bases, with 13 bases sitting between them. The CDR3 reads CASSLGGDGVTDTQYF. The CDR3 DNA reads TGTGCCAGCAGCTTAGGAGGTGATGGCGTCACAGATACGCAGTATTTT.

V is TRBV24-1 and J is TRBJ2-5, with 7 positions matching TRBD1. CDR3 length: 15 amino acids. V lost 4 bases, J lost 2 bases, and 6 bases stayed unmatched. Looked up from germline, CDR1 is KGHDR and CDR2 is SFDVKD. The CDR3 sequence: CATSDLGQDQETQYF. CDR3 nucleotide sequence: TGTGCCACCAGTGACCTTGGACAGGATCAAGAGACCCAGTACTTC.